A single sample gave rise to the 15 T cell receptor beta chains below, sequenced in a study of immune cell composition in non-small cell lung cancer. Sequenced by immunoSEQ multiplex PCR; TCRdb stores in-frame clones only, minus some. The sample comprises around 2,800 clones, about 78% of which are singletons, and about 15% rests with the top ten. The specimen was lung tumor tissue. Receptors originate from a human donor with non-small cell lung cancer.

The chain couples TRBV19 to TRBJ1-1; D perhaps matches TRBD1 (5 bases). This CDR3 spans 15 amino acids. V gave up 7 bases and J gave up 12 bases, with 27 bases separating them. Germline assignment: CDR1 LNHDA and CDR2 SQIVND (reference sequence). CDR3 protein: CASNAEVGAGHGSFF. CDR3 in DNA: TGTGCCAGTAACGCCGAAGTGGGCGCGGGGCACGGGTCTTTCTTT. The variable domain in full, completed from reference TRBV19 and TRBJ1-1, reads DGGITQSPKYLFRKEGQNVTLSCEQNLNHDAMYWYRQDPGQGLRLIYYSQIVNDFQKGDIAEGYSVSREKKESFPLTVTSAQKNPTAFYLCASNAEVGAGHGSFFGQGTRLTVV.

This clone is labeled large. The genes are TRBV5-1 and TRBJ1-6; TRBD1 might be the D (6 bases). The CDR3 has 16 amino acids. Germline-derived CDR1 and CDR2 are SGHRS and YFSETQ. V was cut by 1 base and J by 6 bases, with 14 bases left in between. Here the CDR3 DNA reads TGCGCCAGCAGCTTGCAGGGGATCCCCCTTAATTCACCCCTCCACTTT. Protein sequence: CASSLQGIPLNSPLHF. The whole variable domain, remainder taken from reference TRBV5-1 and TRBJ1-6, is KAGVTQTPRYLIKTRGQQVTLSCSPISGHRSVSWYQQTPGQGLQFLFEYFSETQRNKGNFPGRFSGRQFSNSRSEMNVSTLELGDSALYLCASSLQGIPLNSPLHFGNGTRLTVT.

The rearrangement links TRBV19 to TRBJ2-5, with D tentatively TRBD1 (5 bases). The germline V gene encodes CDR1 LNHDA and CDR2 SQIVND (reference sequence). The CDR3 spans 13 residues. With 0 bases removed from V and 6 bases from J, the gap between germline ends came to 8 bases. CDR3 DNA: TGTGCCAGTAGTATAGACAGGGATAAGACCCAGTACTTC. It encodes CASSIDRDKTQYF.

The rearrangement joins TRBV5-1 to TRBJ2-7; 11 bases are shared with TRBD1. The CDR3 covers 17 residues. CDR1 is SGHRS and CDR2 is YFSETQ in the germline V gene. Trimming cost V 0 bases and J 1 base; bases outside gene matches: 6. CDR3 in amino acids: CASSLAVGTGGSYEQYF. The CDR3 DNA is TGCGCCAGCAGCTTGGCGGTTGGGACAGGGGGATCCTACGAGCAGTACTTC.

The chain couples TRBV19 to TRBJ1-2; D not resolved. CDR3 length: 15 amino acids. The ends were cut back, 5 bases at V and 2 bases at J, with 15 bases in the middle. CDR1 is LNHDA and CDR2 is SQIVND in the germline V gene (reference sequence). The chain's CDR3 is CASSPRHDGNYGYTF. The CDR3, as DNA: TGTGCCAGTAGTCCCCGACACGACGGAAACTATGGCTACACCTTC.

The V call is TRBV9, the J call TRBJ1-4; TRBD1 might be the D (5 bases). This CDR3 comprises 15 residues. Germline CDR1 SGDLS, CDR2 YYNGEE. Deletions cut 3 bases from V and 8 bases from J, with 17 bases between. The CDR3 DNA is TGTGCCAGCAGCGGATATGGGGCCTTAGAGGAAAAACTGTTTTTT. Protein: CASSGYGALEEKLFF.

This clone has just a few counts. This sequence joins TRBV7-6 and TRBJ1-4; TRBD1 agrees at 9 bases. The CDR3 contains 15 residues. Germline CDR1 reads SGHVS; CDR2 reads FNYEAQ. V lost 4 bases and J lost 8; bases outside the gene matches: 8. For the CDR3, the DNA is TGTGCCAGCAGCTACAGGGGGCAGGTCTCAGAAAAACTGTTTTTT. As protein: CASSYRGQVSEKLFF. The full variable domain, its missing parts supplied by reference TRBV7-6 and TRBJ1-4, is GAGVSQSPRYKVTKRGQDVALRCDPISGHVSLYWYRQALGQGPEFLTYFNYEAQQDKSGLPNDRFSAERPEGSISTLTIQRTEQRDSAMYRCASSYRGQVSEKLFFGSGTQLSVL.

This clone was found once. The rearrangement uses TRBV11-3 and TRBJ2-7; D gene unclear. CDR3 size: 13 residues. V shed 1 base and J shed 2 bases, with 6 bases lying between them. Germline CDR1 is SGHNT and CDR2 is YENEEA. CDR3 sequence: CASSLASAYEQYF. The CDR3 DNA reads as TGTGCCAGCAGCTTAGCCTCGGCCTACGAGCAGTACTTC.

The chain has TRBV10-3 and TRBJ2-1; no definite D call. CDR1 and CDR2 (germline): ENHRY, SYGVKD. V lost 7 bases and J 5 bases, leaving 12 bases between the germline ends. The CDR3 covers 13 residues. This CDR3 is CAITRNRDNEQFF. CDR3 nucleotides: TGTGCCATCACACGAAACCGAGACAATGAGCAGTTCTTC.

As to this clone: One end of the junction fails to match germline, which may point to a read error. J is TRBJ2-1 and V is TRBV7-7; D ambiguous. CDR1 SSHAT and CDR2 FNYEAQ come from the germline V gene (reference sequence). CDR3 size: 13 residues. CDR3 sequence: CASSLNTGNEQFF. The CDR3 DNA is TGTGCTAGCAGCTTAAATACGGGCAATGAGCAGTTCTTC. Together with reference TRBV7-7 and TRBJ2-1, the CDR3 gives the full variable domain: GAGVSQSPRYKVTKRGQDVTLRCDPISSHATLYWYQQALGQGPEFLTYFNYEAQPDKSGLPSDRFSAERPEGSISTLTIQRTEQRDSAMYRCASSLNTGNEQFFGPGTRLTVL.

This chain connects TRBV29-1 to TRBJ2-7; 10 bases map to TRBD1. With V trimmed by 6 bases and J by 5 bases, 10 bases remained unmatched. CDR3 length: 14 amino acids. Germline V gives CDR1 SQVTM, CDR2 ANQGSEA. The CDR3 spells CSVARQGAWDEQYF. The CDR3 DNA reads TGCAGCGTGGCCCGACAGGGGGCCTGGGACGAGCAGTACTTC.

The gene calls are TRBV29-1 and TRBJ2-1; D might be TRBD2 (6 bases). This CDR3 is 14 amino acids long. The V end lost 7 bases, the J end lost 5 bases, and 18 bases lay between the germline ends. CDR1 and CDR2 (germline): SQVTM, ANQGSEA. The CDR3 bases are TGCAGCGCCTCCTGGGGGAGGTCCAACAATGAGCAGTTCTTC. Encoded protein: CSASWGRSNNEQFF.

The chain couples TRBV19 to TRBJ1-1; TRBD1 matches at 8 bases. Unmatched junction bases numbered 10, after V lost 7 bases and J lost 6 bases. Germline CDR1 is LNHDA and CDR2 is SQIVND (reference sequence). The CDR3 length is 14 residues. The CDR3 here is CASTTTGAVSEAFF. CDR3 nucleotides: TGTGCCAGTACCACGACAGGGGCAGTGTCTGAAGCTTTCTTT.

This chain links TRBV6-1 with TRBJ2-7, with TRBD1 matching over 11 bases. J was trimmed by 2 bases and V by 7 bases; bases with no gene match: 4. There are 14 residues in the CDR3. Germline V gene data show CDR1 as MNHNS and CDR2 as SASEGT. CDR3 nucleotide sequence: TGTGCCAGCACCCGGGACAGGGGGGCCTACGAGCAGTACTTC. It codes for CASTRDRGAYEQYF.

In this sample, this clone turned up a few times. The chain has TRBV15 and TRBJ1-2; D is undetermined. Germline loops: CDR1 LNHNV, CDR2 YYDKDF (reference sequence). The V end lost 4 bases, the J end lost 4 bases, and 7 bases lay between the germline ends. CDR3 length: 12 residues. This CDR3 reads CATSTSSYGYTF. The DNA for the CDR3 is TGTGCCACCAGCACGTCTTCCTATGGCTACACCTTC.